Presented here are 5 T cell receptor beta chains from one specimen sequenced in a study of memory CD4+ T cells and cytomegalovirus serostatus. Here immunoSEQ multiplex PCR was the method, and the copy in TCRdb shows in-frame clones only, minus some. The table has 84,000 or so clones, around 80% seen once. The sort gate was single viable CD3+CD4+CD8-CD45RO+ cells for memory CD4+ T cells. The sample comprised memory CD4+ T cells from blood. The receptors originated from an adult in good health and CMV-seronegative.

This rearrangement joins TRBV11-3 to TRBJ1-4; 7 bases are a match to TRBD1. Germline values: CDR1 SGHNT, CDR2 YENEEA. V lost 11 bases to trimming and J lost 4 bases; unmatched junction nucleotides: 10. The CDR3 is made up of 14 amino acids. DNA of the CDR3: TGTGCCTTCCTAGGGGGCCTCGATAATGAAAAACTGTTTTTT. Residues: CAFLGGLDNEKLFF.

V gene TRBV19 combines with J gene TRBJ1-2; D is undetermined. This CDR3 region has 12 residues. V shed 7 bases and J shed 6 bases, with 12 bases lying between them. Germline CDR1 is LNHDA and CDR2 is SQIVND (reference sequence). This CDR3 is CASTRPLDGYTF. In DNA, the CDR3 is TGTGCCAGTACCAGGCCCTTGGATGGCTACACCTTC.

J is TRBJ2-2 and V is TRBV25-1; 7 nucleotides agree with TRBD1. Germline V gives CDR1 MGHDK, CDR2 SYGVNS. The CDR3 runs to 15 residues. The ends lost 7 bases at V and 1 base at J; junction bases unmatched: 6. The CDR3 bases are TGTGCCAGCACCCCCGGGACAGTGAACACCGGGGAGCTGTTTTTT. Amino acids: CASTPGTVNTGELFF.

The sample holds a few counts of this clone. The chain links TRBV5-1 to TRBJ2-3; 11 nucleotides agree with TRBD2. The V gene end was trimmed by 4 bases and the J gene end by 0 bases; junction bases not matched to a gene: 1. The CDR3 runs 15 residues. Germline V gives CDR1 SGHRS, CDR2 YFSETQ. The CDR3 loop is CASSRLAGSTDTQYF. The CDR3 DNA reads TGCGCCAGCAGCCGACTAGCGGGGAGCACAGATACGCAGTATTTT.

The genes are TRBV9 and TRBJ2-6; possibly TRBD2 for D (6 bases). V lost 0 bases to trimming and J lost 4 bases, with 8 bases between them. The CDR3 has 15 residues. Germline V gene sequence: CDR1 SGDLS, CDR2 YYNGEE. The CDR3 region has the DNA TGTGCCAGCAGCGTAGTAGCGGCGGGGGCCAACGTCCTGACTTTC. Translated: CASSVVAAGANVLTF. The entire variable domain, with the rest obtained from reference TRBV9 and TRBJ2-6, is as follows: DSGVTQTPKHLITATGQRVTLRCSPRSGDLSVYWYQQSLDQGLQFLIQYYNGEERAKGNILERFSAQQFPDLHSELNLSSLELGDSALYFCASSVVAAGANVLTFGAGSRLTVL.